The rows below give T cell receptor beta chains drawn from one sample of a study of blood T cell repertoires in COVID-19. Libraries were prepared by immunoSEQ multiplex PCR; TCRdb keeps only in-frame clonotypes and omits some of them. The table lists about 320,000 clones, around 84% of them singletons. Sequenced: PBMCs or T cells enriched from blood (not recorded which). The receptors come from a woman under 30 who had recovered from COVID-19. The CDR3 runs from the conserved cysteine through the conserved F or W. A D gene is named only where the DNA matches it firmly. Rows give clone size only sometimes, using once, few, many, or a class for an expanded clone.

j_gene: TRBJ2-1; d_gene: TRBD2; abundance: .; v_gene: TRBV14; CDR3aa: CASSQISAGGLYNEQFF; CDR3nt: TGTGCCAGCAGCCAAATAAGCGCGGGAGGGCTTTACAATGAGCAGTTCTTC
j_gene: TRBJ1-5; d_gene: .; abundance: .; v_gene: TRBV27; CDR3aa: CASSLKGGEPQHF; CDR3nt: TGTGCCAGCAGTTTGAAGGGGGGGGAGCCCCAGCATTTT
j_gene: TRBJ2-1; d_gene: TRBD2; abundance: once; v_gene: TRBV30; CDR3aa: CAWRQPSGSYNEQFF; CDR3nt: TGTGCCTGGAGGCAACCTAGCGGCTCCTACAATGAGCAGTTCTTC
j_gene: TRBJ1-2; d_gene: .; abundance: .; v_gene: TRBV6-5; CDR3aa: CASRGGSFYGYTF; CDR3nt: TGTGCCAGCAGGGGGGGGAGCTTCTATGGCTACACCTTC
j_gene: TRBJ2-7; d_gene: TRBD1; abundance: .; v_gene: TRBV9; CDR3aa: CASSPSTGGSVNEQYF; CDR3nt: TGTGCCAGCAGCCCTTCGACAGGGGGCTCGGTGAACGAGCAGTACTTC
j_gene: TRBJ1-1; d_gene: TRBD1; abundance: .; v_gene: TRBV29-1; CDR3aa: CSVSYGTGGTEAFF; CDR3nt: TGCAGCGTATCCTACGGGACAGGGGGCACTGAAGCTTTCTTT
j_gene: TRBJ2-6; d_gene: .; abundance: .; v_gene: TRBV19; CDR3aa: CASTGQGTSGANVLTF; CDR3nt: TGTGCCAGTACCGGGCAGGGGACCTCTGGGGCCAACGTCCTGACTTTC
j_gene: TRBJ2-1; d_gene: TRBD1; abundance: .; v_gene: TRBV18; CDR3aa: CASSHGGQYNEQFF; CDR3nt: TGTGCCAGCTCACATGGGGGACAGTACAATGAGCAGTTCTTC
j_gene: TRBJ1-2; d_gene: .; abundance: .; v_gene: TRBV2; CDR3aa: CASSEETQGAGNYGYTF; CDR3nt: TGTGCCAGCAGTGAAGAAACACAGGGAGCTGGGAACTATGGCTACACCTTC
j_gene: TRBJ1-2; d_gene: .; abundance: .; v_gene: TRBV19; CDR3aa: CASSIANRVGGYTF; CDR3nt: TGTGCCAGTAGTATAGCGAACAGGGTCGGTGGCTACACCTTC
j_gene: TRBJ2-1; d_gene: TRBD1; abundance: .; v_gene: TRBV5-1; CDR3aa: CASSLGQGMGGQFF; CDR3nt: TGCGCCAGCAGCTTGGGACAGGGAATGGGTGGGCAGTTCTTC
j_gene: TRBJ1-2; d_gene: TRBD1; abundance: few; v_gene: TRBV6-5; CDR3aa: CASSPQGQGAEGYTF; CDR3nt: TGTGCCAGCAGTCCCCAGGGACAGGGGGCTGAAGGCTACACCTTC
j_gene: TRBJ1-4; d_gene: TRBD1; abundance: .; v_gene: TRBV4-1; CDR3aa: CASSGTGTGTEKLFF; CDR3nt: TGCGCCAGCAGCGGTACCGGGACAGGGACCGAAAAACTGTTTTTT
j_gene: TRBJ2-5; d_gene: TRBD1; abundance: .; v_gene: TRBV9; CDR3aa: CASSVGQGQETQYF; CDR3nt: TGTGCCAGCAGCGTAGGACAGGGACAAGAGACCCAGTACTTC
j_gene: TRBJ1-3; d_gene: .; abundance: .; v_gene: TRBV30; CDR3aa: CAWTGSGNTIYF; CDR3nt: TGTGCCTGGACAGGCTCTGGAAACACCATATATTTT
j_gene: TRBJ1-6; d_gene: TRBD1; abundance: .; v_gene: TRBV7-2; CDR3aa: CASSSLGQLGTGGLPLHF; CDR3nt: TGTGCCAGCAGCTCCCTTGGTCAGCTAGGGACAGGGGGCTTACCCCTCCACTTT
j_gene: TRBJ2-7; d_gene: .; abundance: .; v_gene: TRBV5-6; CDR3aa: CASSLQGGSYEQYF; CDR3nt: TGTGCCAGCAGCTTACAGGGGGGGTCCTACGAGCAGTACTTC
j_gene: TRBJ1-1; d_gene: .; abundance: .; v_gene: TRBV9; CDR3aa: CASSVGDGAPTEAFF; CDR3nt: TGTGCCAGCAGCGTTGGCGACGGAGCCCCGACTGAAGCTTTCTTT
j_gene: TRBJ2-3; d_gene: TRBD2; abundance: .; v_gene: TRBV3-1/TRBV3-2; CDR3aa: CASSQDFYSGSTDTQYF; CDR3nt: TGTGCCAGCAGCCAAGATTTTTATAGCGGGAGCACAGATACGCAGTATTTT
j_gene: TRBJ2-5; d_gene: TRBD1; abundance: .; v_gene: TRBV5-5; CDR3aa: CASSLGDRAETQYF; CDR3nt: TGTGCCAGCAGCTTGGGGGACAGGGCAGAGACCCAGTACTTC
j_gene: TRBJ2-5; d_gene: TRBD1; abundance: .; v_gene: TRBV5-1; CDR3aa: CASSLNTGEVETQYF; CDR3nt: TGCGCCAGCAGCTTGAACACAGGGGAAGTAGAGACCCAGTACTTC
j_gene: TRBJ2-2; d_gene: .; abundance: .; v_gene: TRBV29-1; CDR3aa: CSVEGTTTGELFF; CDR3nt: TGCAGCGTTGAAGGGACTACCACCGGGGAGCTGTTTTTT
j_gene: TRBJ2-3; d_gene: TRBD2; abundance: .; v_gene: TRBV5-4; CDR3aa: CASSSDFAGEVGTDTQYF; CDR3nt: TGTGCCAGCAGCTCCGACTTCGCGGGAGAGGTGGGCACAGATACGCAGTATTTT
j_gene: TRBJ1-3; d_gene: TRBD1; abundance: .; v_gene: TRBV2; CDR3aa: CASSETGESGNTIYF; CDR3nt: TGTGCCAGCAGTGAGACAGGGGAATCTGGAAACACCATATATTTT
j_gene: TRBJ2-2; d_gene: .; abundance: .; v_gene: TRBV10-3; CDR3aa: CAISENRPNTGELFF; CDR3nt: TGTGCCATCAGTGAGAACAGGCCGAACACCGGGGAGCTGTTTTTT
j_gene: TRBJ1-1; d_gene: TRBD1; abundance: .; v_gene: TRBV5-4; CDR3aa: CASSLGRTGNTEAFF; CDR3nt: TGTGCCAGCAGCTTGGGGCGGACAGGGAACACTGAAGCTTTCTTT